This TCR beta chain was identified in a study of blood T cell repertoires in COVID-19. Study-level information: Whether acute or convalescent, the COVID-19 samples came from the United States, Italy and Spain. PBMCs, B-cell-depleted T cells, or T cells were the source of the cDNA or gDNA that made up the material.

Original handling: Reference gene primers were amplified, and this amplification served to estimate nucleated cell counts. Here immunoSEQ multiplex PCR was the method, and the copy in TCRdb shows in-frame clones only, minus some. That table supplies the V and J calls and clone size; D and trimming were determined from the DNA. The sample contains approximately 200,000 clones, 85% to 90% of which appear only once. The J segment lost 5 bases and the V segment lost 1 base, leaving 4 bases of the junction unmatched. The CDR3 consists of 15 residues. Germline loops: CDR1 SGHVS, CDR2 FNYEAQ. The TCR was taken from a man in his sixties who had recovered from COVID-19. This chain uses TRBV7-6 with TRBJ2-1; TRBD2 agrees at 8 bases. Sequencing was performed on peripheral blood. The CDR3 nucleotides read TGTGCCAGCAGCTTAGGGACTAGCTACAACAATGAGCAGTTCTTC. Amino acid sequence: CASSLGTSYNNEQFF.